This TCR beta chain was sequenced in a study of PD-L1 blockade in urothelial cancer. Background on the study: Researchers looked at the blood 3 weeks (second dose) and 6 weeks after treatment began. Blood gave a median roughly 140,000 T cells. General study points: Better progression-free and overall survival followed lower pretreatment blood clonality.

About this clone: Its specificity is not known.

TCRdb keeps only in-frame clones here, not all; method: immunoSEQ multiplex PCR. The sample holds some 100,000 clones, more than 70% seen once. CDR1 and CDR2 from the germline V gene are SGHDT and YYEEEE. CDR3 length equals 13 residues. V lost 4 bases and J lost 3, with 8 bases in between. Indicated time point: pretreatment peripheral blood. The sample was PBMCs, taken around atezolizumab (anti-PD-L1) treatment. This sequence was found in a woman of 80 years or more with urothelial cancer. This chain uses TRBV5-6 with TRBJ2-1, with a possible D match to TRBD1 (6 bases). The CDR3 protein is CASSLDSYNEQFF. In DNA form, the CDR3 reads TGTGCCAGCAGCCTGGACAGCTACAATGAGCAGTTCTTC.